One and the same sample provided the 9 T cell receptor beta chains below, sequenced in a study of read filtering for tumor transcriptome and immune sequencing. From about 400 ng of RNA, a library with molecular barcoded alpha/delta and beta/gamma adaptors was made. TCRdb analysed the reads with MiXCR anew, one entry per CDR3 protein. The top ten clones hold less than 70% of a sample with 20,000 to 25,000 distinct CDR3 sequences, approximately 14% of them seen once. Sequenced material: a population of CD138-negative cells sorted from bone marrow. These TCRs come from a donor aged 40 or over with multiple myeloma.

In its sample, this clonotype was seen many times. A much more abundant neighbour one base away suggests this may be a read error. The chain employs TRBV20-1 and TRBJ1-6, with a possible D match to TRBD1 (5 bases). The ends were cut back, 1 base at V and 5 bases at J, with 9 bases in the middle. Germline lookup yields CDR1 DFQATT and CDR2 SNEGSKA (reference sequence). The CDR3 has 14 residues. The DNA of the CDR3 is TGCAGTGCTAGAGTGGGCAGGGATAATTCACCCCTCCACTTT. Translating gives CSARVGRDNSPLHF.

This clonotype was observed a few times. This may stem from a read error, because a much larger clone lies one nucleotide away. This rearrangement joins TRBV6-1 to TRBJ1-5; D remains unclear. The V and J ends lost 8 bases and 9 bases respectively, with 14 bases between them. This CDR3 comprises 12 residues. CDR1 is MNHNS, CDR2 SASEGT, per germline. The CDR3 nucleotides read TGTGCCAGCGGAGGACGGTCGAGGCCCCAGCATTTT. Protein sequence: CASGGRSRPQHF.

The chain uses TRBV12-3 or TRBV12-4 and TRBJ1-3; tentatively, D is TRBD1 (5 bases). CDR3 length: 15 amino acids. V was clipped by 0 bases and J by 0 bases, with 6 bases between them. CDR3 sequence: CASSLAGGSGNTIYF. Here the CDR3 DNA reads TGTGCCAGCAGTTTAGCGGGGGGCTCTGGAAACACCATATATTTT.

This clonotype came up many times. This chain links TRBV5-1 with TRBJ2-1, with D maybe TRBD2 (5 bases). Germline V gives CDR1 SGHRS, CDR2 YFSETQ. The CDR3 has 16 residues. V lost 4 bases to trimming and J lost 3 bases, with 17 bases between them. CDR3 sequence: CASSLGGGTVYNEQFF. The CDR3 DNA follows: TGCGCCAGCAGCCTAGGAGGCGGCACCGTCTACAATGAGCAGTTCTTC. The full variable domain, completed using reference TRBV5-1 and TRBJ2-1, is KAGVTQTPRYLIKTRGQQVTLSCSPISGHRSVSWYQQTPGQGLQFLFEYFSETQRNKGNFPGRFSGRQFSNSRSEMNVSTLELGDSALYLCASSLGGGTVYNEQFFGPGTRLTVL.

This clonotype was recorded many times. V usage is TRBV28 and J usage is TRBJ2-2, with D perhaps TRBD2 (7 bases). V lost 8 bases and J 7 bases, leaving 14 bases between the germline ends. The CDR3 has 13 amino acids. From germline, CDR1 is MDHEN and CDR2 SYDVKM. CDR3: CASQRGGGGELFF. CDR3 coding DNA: TGTGCCAGCCAGAGGGGAGGGGGCGGGGAGCTGTTTTTT.

Regarding this clonotype: This clone may be a read error of a much larger clone one base away. CDR3 amino acids: CSGDQYDEQFF. The CDR3 coding sequence is TGCAGCGGAGACCAATACGATGAGCAGTTCTTC. The V and J genes are TRBV29-1 and TRBJ2-1; no definite D call. This CDR3 has 11 residues. The ends were cut back, 7 bases at V and 8 bases at J, with 12 bases in the middle. Germline values: CDR1 SQVTM, CDR2 ANQGSEA.

This clonotype was recorded many times. The chain joins TRBV2 to TRBJ1-6; 8 bases agree with TRBD1. V lost 5 bases to trimming and J lost 1 base; unmatched junction nucleotides: 10. The CDR3 runs to 18 residues. Germline values: CDR1 SNHLY, CDR2 FYNNEI. CDR3 in DNA: TGTGCCAGCAGTTGGGCTCGGACAGGGACATCCTATAATTCACCCCTCCACTTT. Its protein is CASSWARTGTSYNSPLHF. Supplemented by reference TRBV2 and TRBJ1-6, the full variable domain reads EPEVTQTPSHQVTQMGQEVILRCVPISNHLYFYWYRQILGQKVEFLVSFYNNEISEKSEIFDDQFSVERPDGSNFTLKIRSTKLEDSAMYFCASSWARTGTSYNSPLHFGNGTRLTVT.

The table lists this clonotype with many counts. The chain's CDR3 is CASSATRIGTEAFF. The CDR3 nucleotides read TGCGCCAGCAGCGCCACTAGAATCGGCACTGAAGCTTTCTTT. J is TRBJ1-1 and V is TRBV5-1; no firm D call. Germline-derived CDR1 and CDR2 are SGHRS and YFSETQ. Trimming shortened V by 4 bases and J by 4 bases, and 14 bases separated the two germline ends. The CDR3 extends over 14 amino acids. Complete variable domain (other parts from reference TRBV5-1 and TRBJ1-1): KAGVTQTPRYLIKTRGQQVTLSCSPISGHRSVSWYQQTPGQGLQFLFEYFSETQRNKGNFPGRFSGRQFSNSRSEMNVSTLELGDSALYLCASSATRIGTEAFFGQGTRLTVV.

Many counts were recorded for this clonotype. This sequence joins TRBV28 and TRBJ2-1; 11 nucleotides agree with TRBD2. Per the germline V gene, CDR1 is MDHEN and CDR2 is SYDVKM. This CDR3 has 20 residues. J lost 1 base, V lost 6 bases, and 17 bases had no gene match. As DNA, the CDR3 is TGTGCCAGCAGCCGAACCGCTTTCGTCTCTAGCGGGGGGTCCTACAATGAGCAGTTCTTC. It codes for CASSRTAFVSSGGSYNEQFF. Full variable domain (missing parts from reference TRBV28 and TRBJ2-1): DVKVTQSSRYLVKRTGEKVFLECVQDMDHENMFWYRQDPGLGLRLIYFSYDVKMKEKGDIPEGYSVSREKKERFSLILESASTNQTSMYLCASSRTAFVSSGGSYNEQFFGPGTRLTVL.